This entry lists 3 T cell receptor beta chains sequenced from one sample in a study of T cell responses to AZD1222 COVID-19 vaccine. Data came from immunoSEQ multiplex PCR; TCRdb stores just in-frame clones and leaves some out. Of tens of thousands of clones in the sample, around 80% are singletons; the top ten hold about 19%. The material sequenced was peripheral blood, taken on day 0 of AZD1222 vaccination. These receptor sequences come from an adult in good health.

The V call is TRBV20-1, the J call TRBJ2-1; D not resolved. V was cut by 5 bases and J by 4 bases, with 6 bases left in between. Per the germline V gene, CDR1 is DFQATT and CDR2 is SNEGSKA (reference sequence). This CDR3 comprises 11 residues. The chain's CDR3 is CSAVGYNEQFF. CDR3 sequence (DNA): TGCAGTGCTGTAGGTTACAATGAGCAGTTCTTC.

This CDR3 reads CASTPGTSGILGNDNEQFF. As DNA, the CDR3 is TGTGCCAGCACCCCGGGGACTAGCGGGATTTTGGGTAACGACAATGAGCAGTTCTTC. The chain joins TRBV6-2 or TRBV6-3 to TRBJ2-1, with TRBD2 matching 13 bases. This CDR3 spans 19 amino acids. From germline, CDR1 is MNHEY and CDR2 SVGEGT. V was pared by 7 bases and J by 5 bases, with 17 bases of the junction left unmatched.

This clone was observed a few times. V is TRBV7-2 and J is TRBJ2-2; D may match TRBD1 or TRBD2 (6 bases each). Germline V gene data show CDR1 as SGHTA and CDR2 as FQGNSA. This CDR3 has 14 amino acids. V was clipped by 7 bases and J by 4 bases, with 13 bases between them. The CDR3 sequence: CASKIGGSTGELFF. The CDR3 nucleotides read TGTGCCAGCAAAATAGGGGGGAGCACCGGGGAGCTGTTTTTT. The full variable domain, with the rest looked up from reference TRBV7-2 and TRBJ2-2, is GAGVSQSPSNKVTEKGKDVELRCDPISGHTALYWYRQSLGQGLEFLIYFQGNSAPDKSGLPSDRFSAERTGGSVSTLTIQRTQQEDSAVYLCASKIGGSTGELFFGEGSRLTVL.